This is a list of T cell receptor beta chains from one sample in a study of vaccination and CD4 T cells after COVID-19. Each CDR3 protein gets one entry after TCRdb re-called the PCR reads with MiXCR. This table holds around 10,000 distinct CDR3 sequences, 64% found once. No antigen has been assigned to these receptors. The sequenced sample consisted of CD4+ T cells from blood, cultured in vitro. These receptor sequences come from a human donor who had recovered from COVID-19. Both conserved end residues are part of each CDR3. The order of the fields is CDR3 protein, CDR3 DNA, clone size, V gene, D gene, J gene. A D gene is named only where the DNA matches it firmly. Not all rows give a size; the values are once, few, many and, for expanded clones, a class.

CASRPQIRLVQETQYF,TGTGCCAGCAGACCCCAAATTCGACTAGTTCAAGAGACCCAGTACTTC,-,TRBV6-2/TRBV6-3,-,TRBJ2-5
CASSSRTIQETQYF,TGTGCCAGCAGCTCGAGGACAATTCAAGAGACCCAGTACTTC,-,TRBV11-3,-,TRBJ2-5
CASSLGEGVLYGYTF,TGTGCCAGCAGCTTAGGGGAAGGGGTCCTCTATGGCTACACCTTC,once,TRBV7-2,-,TRBJ1-2
CASSSPYEQYF,TGTGCCAGCAGTTCCCCCTACGAGCAGTACTTC,-,TRBV28,-,TRBJ2-7
CASSYYRVGYGYTF,TGTGCCAGCAGTTACTACAGGGTTGGCTATGGCTACACCTTC,-,TRBV2,-,TRBJ1-2
CVSSLGRDYGYTF,TGTGTCAGCAGTTTGGGACGTGACTATGGCTACACCTTC,-,TRBV27,-,TRBJ1-2
CSAPKLAGGWETQYF,TGCAGTGCTCCTAAACTAGCGGGGGGCTGGGAGACCCAGTACTTC,-,TRBV20-1,TRBD2,TRBJ2-5
CASSYSGRLGELVPADTQYF,TGTGCCAGCAGTTACAGCGGCCGACTAGGGGAGCTAGTCCCGGCAGATACGCAGTATTTT,few,TRBV6-2/TRBV6-3,-,TRBJ2-3
CASSLVPGRVHEQFF,TGCGCCAGCAGCTTGGTCCCCGGCAGGGTCCATGAGCAGTTCTTC,-,TRBV5-1,-,TRBJ2-1
CASSSTGDPIYGYTF,TGTGCCAGCAGTAGTACAGGGGACCCTATCTATGGCTACACCTTC,few,TRBV6-1,TRBD1,TRBJ1-2
CAWVQNTEAFF,TGTGCCTGGGTCCAAAACACTGAAGCTTTCTTT,-,TRBV30,-,TRBJ1-1
CASSYRRDTEAFF,TGTGCCAGCAGTTATAGACGGGACACTGAAGCTTTCTTT,-,TRBV6-5,-,TRBJ1-1
CASSEGGTAYEAFF,TGTGCCAGCAGTGAAGGGGGGACAGCCTATGAAGCTTTCTTT,once,TRBV6-1,TRBD1,TRBJ1-1
CASSDLDKTNYGYTF,TGTGCCAGCAGCGACCTGGACAAAACTAACTATGGCTACACCTTC,few,TRBV11-2,-,TRBJ1-2
CSAPPGGRITYEQYF,TGCAGTGCTCCCCCGGGGGGGCGGATTACCTACGAGCAGTACTTC,-,TRBV20-1,TRBD2,TRBJ2-7
CASGLDRQGNTEAFF,TGTGCTAGTGGTTTGGATCGACAGGGGAACACTGAAGCTTTCTTT,-,TRBV12-5,TRBD1,TRBJ1-1
CASSTDRFNYGYTF,TGTGCCAGTAGTACCGACAGATTTAACTATGGCTACACCTTC,-,TRBV19,-,TRBJ1-2
CASTLSGGNTGELFF,TGTGCCAGCACCCTCTCGGGGGGGAACACCGGGGAGCTGTTTTTT,-,TRBV6-2/TRBV6-3,TRBD2,TRBJ2-2
CASSVDSGRYEQYF,TGTGCCAGCAGCGTAGACAGCGGGAGATACGAGCAGTACTTC,-,TRBV9,TRBD2,TRBJ2-7
CASSDKQPQHF,TGTGCCAGCAGCGATAAGCAGCCCCAGCATTTT,few,TRBV9,-,TRBJ1-5
CASSQEGQGDTEAFF,TGCGCCAGCAGCCAAGAGGGACAGGGTGACACTGAAGCTTTCTTT,-,TRBV4-3,TRBD1,TRBJ1-1
CASSPNGGRAVTDTQYF,TGTGCCAGCAGCCCGAACGGGGGCAGGGCCGTCACAGATACGCAGTATTTT,-,TRBV7-2,-,TRBJ2-3
CSASSSYEQYF,TGCAGTGCTAGTTCTTCCTACGAGCAGTACTTC,-,TRBV20-1,-,TRBJ2-7
CASSPRQGSTETQYF,TGTGCCAGCAGCCCTCGACAGGGAAGTACGGAGACCCAGTACTTC,-,TRBV11-3,TRBD1,TRBJ2-5
CAWSVEQGMGWNTEAFF,TGTGCCTGGAGTGTAGAACAGGGAATGGGCTGGAACACTGAAGCTTTCTTT,-,TRBV30,-,TRBJ1-1
CASSGSRNQPQHF,TGTGCCAGCAGTGGCAGTCGCAATCAGCCCCAGCATTTT,-,TRBV3-1,-,TRBJ1-5
CASSPSYGDLGAFF,TGTGCCAGCAGCCCTTCCTATGGGGACTTGGGAGCTTTCTTT,-,TRBV7-2,-,TRBJ1-1